Sequencing of this T cell receptor beta chain was carried out in a study of blood T cell repertoires in COVID-19 (TCRdb year 2020). Notes on the research overall: Samples covering the acute and convalescent phases of COVID-19 were provided by collaborators in the United States, Italy and Spain. The material from the prospective study consisted of cDNA or gDNA derived from T cells, B-cell-depleted T cells, or PBMCs. Subjects who had been exposed to COVID-19, were actively infected with it, or had recovered from it provided the deeply sampled blood TCRbeta repertoires that made up the dataset. A freely available public database, intended as a resource for researchers studying the immune response to SARS-CoV-2, is where the repertoires were released. The samples were drawn from the first 160 participants of the ongoing ImmuneRACE study and from 1,254 subjects provided by 6 global collaborators. Nearly every sample came with metadata listing a de-identified subject ID, COVID-19 status, age in years and sex. Where available, HLA class I and class II types were taken from metadata supplied by the sample provider and were not determined by assay-based typing. What the work shows at the level of the full study, not this receptor alone: The amount of clinical and demographic metadata varied by source and participant and was provided uncurated.

Deletion took 5 bases off V and 9 bases off J, with a span of 25 bases between the germline ends. The CDR3 has 16 amino acids, counting the end cysteine and phenylalanine. Just the 48-base CDR3 DNA is kept, in frame starting at base 1. Looking up the germline V gene yields CDR1 SGHNT and CDR2 YENEEA. Note on this clone: Its specific antigen is unknown. There are no base qualities to consult, and no much larger clone falls within one base.

Each collaborating institution followed its own protocols to collect whole blood in K2EDTA tubes. For TCRbeta analysis, collaborators shipped samples as frozen whole blood, isolated PBMCs, or DNA extracted from either of those sample types. TCRbeta CDR3 regions were amplified from genomic DNA using the immunoSEQ Assay, a bias-controlled multiplex PCR. In the authors' own workflow: Within the assay, amplification of reference gene primers was used to estimate how many nucleated cells each sample contained. To quantify the absolute abundance of each unique TCRbeta CDR3 rearrangement, sequence reads were collapsed and filtered. For each sample, productive Simpson clonality was calculated as the square root of Simpson's diversity index over productive rearrangements. Held by TCRdb, this immuneACCESS table contains in-frame sequences only and omits some clones. Under half of the omission traces to an unresolved V gene where checked; the cause of the rest is unknown. V and J calls and clone size are as listed in that table; D and trimming were resolved from the DNA. Counted in this sample were about 98,000 clones; 86% of them appeared once. Jointly, the top ten make up 10% of the sample.

What was sequenced was peripheral blood. The chain employs TRBV11-3 and TRBJ2-5; D gene: possibly TRBD2, on 6 matching bases. This clonotype was obtained from a man aged 50-59 years with acute or convalescent COVID-19. The DNA sequence is as follows: TGTGCCAGCAGCCCGATGGGAGGCAATTCCCTAAGGGCCCAGTACTTC. It translates to CASSPMGGNSLRAQYF.